This T cell receptor (beta chain) was documented in a study of CD8 T cells in ankylosing spondylitis. Construction of TCR beta libraries was performed using quantitative 5'-RACE with molecular barcodes. TCRdb ran MiXCR on the 5' RACE reads and lists one entry per CDR3 protein. The sample includes around 490,000 distinct CDR3 sequences, about 5% seen only once; the top ten take under 4.5%. Study-wide points: What appeared characteristic of ankylosing spondylitis blood was a TCR beta motif of 7 or 8 highly homologous variants.

There are 15 residues in the CDR3. Germline V gives CDR1 MDHEN, CDR2 SYDVKM. V shed 7 bases and J 1 base; nucleotides not matched to a gene: 4. Of note for this clonotype: What it binds is unknown.

The chain couples TRBV28 to TRBJ2-5, with TRBD2 matching over 12 bases. Source material: blood, either unsorted or a sorted T cell fraction (not recorded which). The origin of this receptor is a male donor with ankylosing spondylitis. The CDR3 reads CASTLGLAGQETQYF. The CDR3 nucleotides read TGTGCCAGCACCTTGGGACTAGCGGGCCAAGAGACCCAGTACTTC.